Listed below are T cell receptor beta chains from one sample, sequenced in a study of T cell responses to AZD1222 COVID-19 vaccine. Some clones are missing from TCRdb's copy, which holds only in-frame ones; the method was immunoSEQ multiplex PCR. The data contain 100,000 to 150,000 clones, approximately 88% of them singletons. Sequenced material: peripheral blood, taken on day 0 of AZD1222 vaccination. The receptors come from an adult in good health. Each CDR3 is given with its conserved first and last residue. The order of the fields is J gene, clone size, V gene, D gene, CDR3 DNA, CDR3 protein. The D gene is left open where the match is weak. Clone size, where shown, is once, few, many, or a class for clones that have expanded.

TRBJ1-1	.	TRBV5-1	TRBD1	TGCGCCAGCAGCTTGGTAGGGACAGGGATGACCACTGAAGCTTTCTTT	CASSLVGTGMTTEAFF
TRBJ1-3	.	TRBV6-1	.	TGTGCCAGCAGTGAATTGGGGGTTGGAAACACCATATATTTT	CASSELGVGNTIYF
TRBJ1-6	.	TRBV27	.	TGTGCCAGCAGTTTAGGGTGGGTTGCTGGTTCACCCCTCCACTTT	CASSLGWVAGSPLHF
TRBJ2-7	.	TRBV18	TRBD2	TGTGCCAGCTCACCACCGGTTCAGGGAGGGTACGAGCAGTACTTC	CASSPPVQGGYEQYF
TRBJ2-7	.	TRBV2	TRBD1	TGTGCCAGCAAAGCACCGGGACAGGGGAGCGAGCAGTACTTC	CASKAPGQGSEQYF
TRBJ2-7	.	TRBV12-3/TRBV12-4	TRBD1	TGTGCCAGCAGCTACAGGGGAAACGAGCAGTACTTC	CASSYRGNEQYF
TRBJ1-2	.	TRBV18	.	TGTGCCAGCTCCCCCGGAGGGTTTAACTATGGCTACACCTTC	CASSPGGFNYGYTF
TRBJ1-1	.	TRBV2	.	TGTGCCAGCAGTGATAGGAGGCCCACTGAAGCTTTCTTT	CASSDRRPTEAFF
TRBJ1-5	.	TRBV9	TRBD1	TGTGCCAGCAGCTCAAGAGGGGGCTGGAATCAGCCCCAGCATTTT	CASSSRGGWNQPQHF
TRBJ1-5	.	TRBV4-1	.	TGCGCCAGCAGCCAAGAGGGGCACAATCAGCCCCAGCATTTT	CASSQEGHNQPQHF
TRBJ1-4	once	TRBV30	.	TGTGCCTGGAGGGACAGAACCTCTGCAACTAATGAAAAACTGTTTTTT	CAWRDRTSATNEKLFF
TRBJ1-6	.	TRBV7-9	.	TGTGCCAGCAGCTTAGACGGACTGAATAATTCACCCCTCCACTTT	CASSLDGLNNSPLHF
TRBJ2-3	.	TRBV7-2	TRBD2	TGTGCCAGCAGCTCAGCGGGGGGAGGGACAGATACGCAGTATTTT	CASSSAGGGTDTQYF
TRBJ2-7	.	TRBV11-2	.	TGTGCCAGCAGCTCCCACGGGCAGTCCTACGAGCAGTACTTC	CASSSHGQSYEQYF
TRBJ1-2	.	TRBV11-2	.	TGTGCCAGCAGCTTAGTCCAGGGGCTAGGCTACACCTTC	CASSLVQGLGYTF
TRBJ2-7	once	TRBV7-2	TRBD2	TGTGCCAGCAGCTCGACTAGCGGGAGCTCCTACGAGCAGTACTTC	CASSSTSGSSYEQYF
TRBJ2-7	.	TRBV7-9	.	TGTGCCAGCAGCCCACCAGGGGCCTACGAGCAGTACTTC	CASSPPGAYEQYF
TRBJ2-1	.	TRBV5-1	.	TGCGCCAGCAGCTTGGTCTCGGGGGCCTACAATGAGCAGTTCTTC	CASSLVSGAYNEQFF
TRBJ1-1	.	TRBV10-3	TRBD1	TGTGCCACCACAGGGGAGGGGAACACTGAAGCTTTCTTT	CATTGEGNTEAFF
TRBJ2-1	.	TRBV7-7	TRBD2	TGTGCCAGCAGCTCTAGCGGGGTTGAGCAGTTCTTC	CASSSSGVEQFF
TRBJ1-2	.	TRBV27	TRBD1	TGTGCCAGCAGAGGGACAGGGGGTTTCGGTGGCTACACCTTC	CASRGTGGFGGYTF
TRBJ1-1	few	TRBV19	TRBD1	TGTGCCAGTAGTGCACAGGGGAGGAACACTGAAGCTTTCTTT	CASSAQGRNTEAFF
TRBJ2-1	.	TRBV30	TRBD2	TGTGCCTGGAGTGTAATGGGGGCGGGAGGTGAGCAGTTCTTC	CAWSVMGAGGEQFF
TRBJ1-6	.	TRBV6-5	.	TGTGCCAGCAGCCTGACAAGCCGGGGGTCACCCCTCCACTTT	CASSLTSRGSPLHF
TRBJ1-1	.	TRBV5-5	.	TGTGCCAGCAGCGTGGGAATGAACACTGAAGCTTTCTTT	CASSVGMNTEAFF
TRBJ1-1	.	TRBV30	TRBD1	TGTGCTGAAGTTAAGAGGGGGCTGTATACTGAAGCTTTCTTT	CAEVKRGLYTEAFF
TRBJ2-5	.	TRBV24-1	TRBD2	TGTGCCACCAGTGATCCAACTAGCGGCGGGGAGACCCAGTACTTC	CATSDPTSGGETQYF
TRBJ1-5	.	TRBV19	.	TGTGCCAGTAGTATAACCCAGTATCAGCCCCAGCATTTT	CASSITQYQPQHF
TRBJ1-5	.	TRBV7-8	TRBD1	TGTGCCAGCAGCTTAGGTTGGGGACAGGGTCTTCAAGAGCCCCAGCATTTT	CASSLGWGQGLQEPQHF
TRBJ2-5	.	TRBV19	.	TGTGCCAGTAGTCCCCGTCGGGCCTTACAAGAGACCCAGTACTTC	CASSPRRALQETQYF
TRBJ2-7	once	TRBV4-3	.	TGCGCCAGCAGCCAAGATAATGGGGGCGAGCAGTACTTC	CASSQDNGGEQYF
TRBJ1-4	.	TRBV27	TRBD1	TGTGCCAGCAGTTTAGCAGGACAGGGGAACGAAAAACTGTTTTTT	CASSLAGQGNEKLFF
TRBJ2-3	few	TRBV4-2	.	TGTGCCAGCAGCCAAGGAGGGGGAGATACGCAGTATTTT	CASSQGGGDTQYF
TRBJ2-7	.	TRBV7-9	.	TGTGCCAGCAGCTTCGGCAGCCGTTTCTACGAGCAGTACTTC	CASSFGSRFYEQYF
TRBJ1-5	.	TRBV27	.	TGTGCCAGCAGTTTAGGGGGGACCAATCAGCCCCAGCATTTT	CASSLGGTNQPQHF
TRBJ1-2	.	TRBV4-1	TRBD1	TGCGCCAGCAGCCCGCGGGACAGGGGGGCGGATGGCTACACCTTC	CASSPRDRGADGYTF
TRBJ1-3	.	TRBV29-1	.	TGCAGCGTTGGGGTTCCTGGAAACACCATATATTTT	CSVGVPGNTIYF
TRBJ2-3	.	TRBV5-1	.	TGCGCCAGCAGCTTGCGATGGGGCACAGATACGCAGTATTTT	CASSLRWGTDTQYF
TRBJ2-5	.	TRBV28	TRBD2	TGTGCCAGCAGTTTAGCCGCTAGCGGGGGCTGGACCCAGTACTTC	CASSLAASGGWTQYF
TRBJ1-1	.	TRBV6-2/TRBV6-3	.	TGTGCCAGCAGTTCCGTTCGCGGCACTGAAGCTTTCTTT	CASSSVRGTEAFF
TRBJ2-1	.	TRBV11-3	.	TGTGCCAGCAGCTCGAGGGGGAGGGCTGAGCAGTTCTTC	CASSSRGRAEQFF
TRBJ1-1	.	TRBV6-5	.	TGTGCCAGCACCTGGACAGTGAACACTGAAGCTTTCTTT	CASTWTVNTEAFF
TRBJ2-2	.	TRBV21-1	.	TGTGCCAGCAGCCCCCGTGAGGTCACGATAGCGGCTAAACCGACCGGGGAGCTGTTTTTT	CASSPREVTIAAKPTGELFF
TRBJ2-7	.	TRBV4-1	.	TGCGCCCGCGTGAGTGCCCACGAGCAGTACTTC	CARVSAHEQYF
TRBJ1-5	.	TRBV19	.	TGTGCCAGTAGTACCCGCACGGTCGGGCAGCCCCAGCATTTT	CASSTRTVGQPQHF
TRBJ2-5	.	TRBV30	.	TGTGCCTGGAATGGGATGGTAGAGACCCAGTACTTC	CAWNGMVETQYF
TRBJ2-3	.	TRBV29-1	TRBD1	TGCAGCGCTGCGCCGGGACAGAGCACAGATACGCAGTATTTT	CSAAPGQSTDTQYF
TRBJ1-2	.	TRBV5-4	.	TGTGCCAGCCGACAGAGGGGGGCCAGGACGGATGGCTACACCTTC	CASRQRGARTDGYTF
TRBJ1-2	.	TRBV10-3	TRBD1	TGTGCCATCAGTGAGTCGAGGCAGGGGGCGTATGGCTACACCTTC	CAISESRQGAYGYTF
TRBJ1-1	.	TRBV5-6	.	TGTGCCAGCAGCTTGAATGGGAGGAACACTGAAGCTTTCTTT	CASSLNGRNTEAFF
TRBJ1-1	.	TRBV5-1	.	TGCGCCAGCAGCTTGCAGGCGGAGAACACTGAAGCTTTCTTT	CASSLQAENTEAFF
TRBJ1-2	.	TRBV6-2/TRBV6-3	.	TGTGCCAGCAGTTACTCCCAGGCAGCTAACTATGGCTACACCTTC	CASSYSQAANYGYTF
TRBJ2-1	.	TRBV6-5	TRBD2	TGTGCCAGCAACTTCCTAGCGGGGGGCCATAATGAGCAGTTCTTC	CASNFLAGGHNEQFF
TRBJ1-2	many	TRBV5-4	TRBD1	TGTGCCAGCAGGACAGGGTACGACGTTGGCTACACCTTC	CASRTGYDVGYTF
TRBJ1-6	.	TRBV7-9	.	TGTGCCAGCAGCCCTAAGGGGGGGCTCGATTCACCCCTCCACTTT	CASSPKGGLDSPLHF